This note documents a single T cell receptor beta chain sequence. These data come from a study of cytomegalovirus exposure and HLA in healthy donors. 60 Vbeta and 13 Jbeta primers were used in PCR. Only in-frame clones appear in the TCRdb table, and some are missing; sequencing was by immunoSEQ multiplex PCR. The sample holds approximately 150,000 clones, 77% seen once. This CDR3 has 15 residues. V lost 2 bases and J lost 2; bases outside the gene matches: 5. CDR1 and CDR2 from the germline V gene are MDHEN and SYDVKM. This TCR derives from a female donor in good health and CMV-seronegative. Sequencing input: PBMCs. This sequence joins TRBV28 and TRBJ2-7, with TRBD1 matching over 8 bases. This CDR3 is CASSLPQGATYEQYF. As DNA, the CDR3 is TGTGCCAGCAGTTTACCCCAGGGGGCCACCTACGAGCAGTACTTC. Looking up the rest from reference TRBV28 and TRBJ2-7 gives the full variable domain: DVKVTQSSRYLVKRTGEKVFLECVQDMDHENMFWYRQDPGLGLRLIYFSYDVKMKEKGDIPEGYSVSREKKERFSLILESASTNQTSMYLCASSLPQGATYEQYFGPGTRLTVT.